This TCR beta chain was found in a study of regulatory T cells in long-lasting Graves disease. The germline V gene has CDR1 SGHRS and CDR2 YFSETQ. The junction had 14 bases not matched to a gene; V was cut back by 2 bases and J by 10 bases. The CDR3 totals 16 residues. Concerning this clonotype itself: The antigen is unknown. A much larger clone differs from this one at a single base, so this may be a read error.

General observations from the study: Newly diagnosed disease favored TRBV20-1 and TRBJ2-1 over persistent disease.

Stated time point: newly diagnosed GD, antithyroid drugs for less than 3 months. RNA from PBMCs was the source of the TCR library. Investigators report Graves' disease was diagnosed under American Thyroid Association guidelines. Assembly of TCR beta libraries relied on iRepertoire HTBI primers together with Arm-PCR of CDR3 regions. Each CDR3 protein is one row after TCRdb ran MiXCR on the multiplex PCR reads. Of more than 400,000 distinct CDR3 sequences listed, 15% to 20% are singletons. The same specimen was also included in a second study, on T cells in Graves' hyperthyroidism and ophthalmopathy. From that report: Also found in blood were most expanded thyroid clonotypes above 0.001. The model's output predicted ophthalmopathy at a median of roughly 6.9 months prior to onset.

The chain combines TRBV5-1 with TRBJ2-1; TRBD1 matches at 8 bases. The sequenced sample was peripheral blood mononuclear cells (PBMCs), obtained at new diagnosis, from a patient treated with antithyroid drugs. This clonotype was obtained from a man between 35 and 55 years old with Graves disease. CDR3 DNA sequence: TGCGCCAGCAGCTTAGACGCCGGGACAGGCTCGTACGAGCAGTTCTTC. Residues: CASSLDAGTGSYEQFF.